The 30 T cell receptor beta chains given below trace back to one sample, sequenced in a study of T cell responses to AZD1222 COVID-19 vaccine. Sequenced by immunoSEQ multiplex PCR; TCRdb stores in-frame clones only, minus some. The sample has 50,000 to 65,000 clones; approximately 90% are singletons. Sequences were derived from peripheral blood, sampled on day 0 of AZD1222 vaccination. The receptor set was obtained from an adult in good health.

The V call is TRBV7-8, the J call TRBJ2-5, with 9 bases matching TRBD1. In germline, CDR1 is SGHVS, CDR2 FQNEAQ. The CDR3 runs to 13 residues. J lost 7 bases, V lost 5 bases, and 5 bases had no gene match. The CDR3 region has the DNA TGTGCCAGCAGCGTGGACAGGGGTTGGACCCAGTACTTC. Its translation: CASSVDRGWTQYF.

This chain links TRBV9 with TRBJ1-1; tentative D call: TRBD1 (6 bases). CDR3 length equals 15 residues. V was pared by 0 bases and J by 7 bases, with 16 bases between. Looked up from germline, CDR1 is SGDLS and CDR2 is YYNGEE. CDR3 residues: CASSVAPGATYEAFF. The DNA for the CDR3 is TGTGCCAGCAGCGTAGCCCCAGGGGCCACTTATGAAGCTTTCTTT.

The table lists this clone with a count of one. J is TRBJ1-1 and V is TRBV19; D gene unclear. The CDR3 runs to 16 residues. Trimming removed 3 bases at V and 0 bases at J, with 14 bases between. Germline CDR1 is LNHDA and CDR2 is SQIVND (reference sequence). This chain's CDR3 is CASSIVLRLMNTEAFF. CDR3 DNA sequence: TGTGCCAGTAGTATTGTCCTCCGATTGATGAACACTGAAGCTTTCTTT.

The rearrangement uses TRBV29-1 and TRBJ2-3, with D possibly matching TRBD2 (6 bases). The germline V gene has CDR1 SQVTM and CDR2 ANQGSEA. The length of the CDR3 is 14 residues. V was clipped by 4 bases and J by 1 base, with 12 bases between them. CDR3 protein: CSVAGGYRTDTQYF. DNA of the CDR3: TGCAGCGTTGCCGGGGGATATCGCACAGATACGCAGTATTTT.

The chain recombines TRBV6-1 with TRBJ1-2; TRBD1 is a possible D gene (5 bases). This CDR3 is built from 17 residues. V lost 1 base, J lost 5 bases, and 20 bases lay in between. The germline CDR1 and CDR2 sequences are MNHNS and SASEGT. CDR3 coding DNA: TGTGCCAGCAGTGAAGGCCGAACGGGACCTCTAGTATATGGCTACACCTTC. Protein: CASSEGRTGPLVYGYTF.

The gene calls are TRBV12-5 and TRBJ1-5, with D possibly being TRBD1 (5 bases). V lost 4 bases to trimming and J lost 3 bases, with 16 bases between them. The CDR3 is 16 residues long. Germline CDR1 reads LGHNT; CDR2 reads FRNRAP. The CDR3 DNA reads TGTGCTAGTGGTTCCCCTGGAGACAGATACAATCAGCCCCAGCATTTT. It encodes CASGSPGDRYNQPQHF.

The V gene is TRBV30, the J gene TRBJ1-4; D possibly corresponds to TRBD1 (6 bases). V was cut by 1 base and J by 7 bases, with 16 bases left in between. The CDR3 is 15 residues long. The germline gives CDR1 GTSNPN, CDR2 SVGIG (reference sequence). Here the CDR3 reads CAWSAGTPASEKLFF. The CDR3 DNA is TGTGCCTGGAGTGCCGGGACACCGGCCAGTGAAAAACTGTTTTTT.

This clone was detected only once. The rearrangement links TRBV5-6 to TRBJ2-2; 10 nucleotides line up with TRBD1. Germline V CDR1 and CDR2: SGHDT, YYEEEE. V lost 3 bases, J lost 4 bases, and 6 bases stayed unmatched. This CDR3 comprises 16 residues. CDR3 amino acids: CASSSPGQGSTGELFF. DNA for the CDR3: TGTGCCAGCAGCTCTCCGGGACAGGGGTCCACCGGGGAGCTGTTTTTT.

This chain links TRBV15 with TRBJ1-2; the match to TRBD1 covers 7 bases. Per germline, CDR1 LNHNV and CDR2 YYDKDF (reference sequence). The ends lost 1 base at V and 5 bases at J; junction bases unmatched: 10. The CDR3 runs 16 residues. CDR3 loop: CATSRGPGQSRYGYTF. DNA of the CDR3: TGTGCCACCAGCAGAGGGCCGGGACAGAGTAGATATGGCTACACCTTC.

This rearrangement joins TRBV9 to TRBJ1-5; 8 bases match TRBD1. This CDR3 region has 14 residues. J lost 7 bases, V lost 4 bases, and 7 bases had no gene match. Germline loops: CDR1 SGDLS, CDR2 YYNGEE. For the CDR3, the DNA is TGTGCCAGCAGCTCCGGACAGGGTCGCCAGCCCCAGCATTTT. It specifies CASSSGQGRQPQHF.

This chain joins TRBV19 and TRBJ2-7; D is ambiguous. Germline V lookup: CDR1 LNHDA, CDR2 SQIVND (reference sequence). The CDR3 is made up of 14 amino acids. V was trimmed by 10 bases and J by 5 bases, leaving 21 bases between them. CDR3 bases: TGTGCCACCCGAACAGCCCCCGCGGCCCACGAGCAGTACTTC. This sequence encodes CATRTAPAAHEQYF.

This clone was seen just once. The chain employs TRBV25-1 and TRBJ1-1; D perhaps matches TRBD1 (5 bases). The V gene's germline CDR1 is MGHDK and CDR2 SYGVNS. This CDR3 is built from 14 residues. Deletions cut 1 base from V and 5 bases from J, with 11 bases between. The CDR3 reads CASSESGGLTEAFF. As DNA, the CDR3 is TGTGCCAGCAGTGAATCGGGGGGACTTACTGAAGCTTTCTTT.

In this sample, this clone turned up once. J is TRBJ1-5 and V is TRBV27, with 10 bases lining up with TRBD1. Germline V gives CDR1 MNHEY, CDR2 SMNVEV (reference sequence). The V gene end was trimmed by 3 bases and the J gene end by 6 bases; junction bases not matched to a gene: 2. The CDR3 length is 14 residues. The CDR3 is CASSLRTGGQPQHF. CDR3 bases: TGTGCCAGCAGTTTGAGGACAGGGGGTCAGCCCCAGCATTTT.

In its sample, this clone was seen once. The chain joins TRBV10-1 to TRBJ2-1; the D call may be TRBD1 or TRBD2 (5 bases each). This CDR3 has 13 residues. With 0 bases removed from V and 14 bases from J, the gap between germline ends came to 14 bases. In germline, CDR1 is WNHNN, CDR2 SYGVQD (reference sequence). The CDR3 region is CASSESRAGIEFF. CDR3 sequence (DNA): TGCGCCAGCAGTGAGTCGAGGGCAGGGATCGAGTTCTTC.

The V and J genes are TRBV10-3 and TRBJ1-1, with TRBD1 as a possible D gene (5 bases). This CDR3 is built from 14 residues. Germline values: CDR1 ENHRY, CDR2 SYGVKD. V was pared by 6 bases and J by 0 bases, with 11 bases between. CDR3 nucleotide sequence: TGTGCCATCAGCACCGGGACCATGAACACTGAAGCTTTCTTT. This encodes CAISTGTMNTEAFF.

The V call is TRBV30, the J call TRBJ1-6; D call uncertain. This CDR3 spans 13 amino acids. Trimming took off 2 bases at V and 5 bases at J, with 7 bases between the two ends. CDR1 GTSNPN and CDR2 SVGIG come from the germline V gene (reference sequence). The CDR3 reads CAWSRADNSPLHF. The CDR3 nucleotides read TGTGCCTGGAGTAGGGCGGATAATTCACCCCTCCACTTT.

This chain connects TRBV6-5 to TRBJ1-5; a weak D match, TRBD1 (5 bases). Per the germline V gene, CDR1 is MNHEY and CDR2 is SVGAGI. The CDR3 has 13 residues. V lost 7 bases and J lost 3, with 10 bases in between. The DNA for the CDR3 is TGTGCCAGCACTGGGACCTTCAATCAGCCCCAGCATTTT. It codes for CASTGTFNQPQHF.

The chain employs TRBV4-1 and TRBJ1-4, with D perhaps matching TRBD1 (5 bases). Trimming removed 0 bases from V and 0 bases from J, with 23 bases in between. CDR1 and CDR2 (germline): MGHRA, YSYEKL. The CDR3 is 21 residues long. This CDR3 is CASSQDSVGRGRRATNEKLFF. The DNA for the CDR3 is TGCGCCAGCAGCCAAGACTCGGTGGGGAGGGGACGCCGTGCAACTAATGAAAAACTGTTTTTT.

This sequence joins TRBV19 and TRBJ2-2; TRBD2 agrees at 9 bases. Per germline, CDR1 LNHDA and CDR2 SQIVND (reference sequence). The J segment lost 3 bases and the V segment lost 10 bases, leaving 9 bases of the junction unmatched. CDR3 size: 15 residues. The CDR3 sequence: CATKGVAGDTGELFF. The CDR3 DNA sequence: TGTGCCACCAAAGGCGTAGCGGGGGACACCGGGGAGCTGTTTTTT.

This sequence joins TRBV6-5 and TRBJ1-4; D is possibly TRBD1 (5 bases). Trimming cost V 4 bases and J 7 bases, with 19 bases left between them. Germline-derived CDR1 and CDR2 are MNHEY and SVGAGI. The length of the CDR3 is 16 residues. DNA of the CDR3: TGTGCCAGCAGTTCCCATCGGGACCGGCGGGGTGAAAAACTGTTTTTT. This gives the protein CASSSHRDRRGEKLFF.

The chain uses TRBV29-1 and TRBJ2-2; D is ambiguous. CDR1 is SQVTM, CDR2 ANQGSEA, per germline. This CDR3 contains 12 residues. The CDR3 DNA sequence: TGCACCGTAGGGATGAACACCGGGGAGCTGTTTTTT. It is translated as CTVGMNTGELFF.

The chain has TRBV29-1 and TRBJ1-2; possible D gene TRBD1, 5 bases. V lost 8 bases and J 10 bases, leaving 23 bases between the germline ends. This CDR3 has 13 residues. Per germline, CDR1 SQVTM and CDR2 ANQGSEA. The CDR3 reads CSSRGGTSEAYTF. DNA for the CDR3: TGCAGCTCCCGAGGAGGGACTTCGGAGGCCTACACCTTC.

The chain combines TRBV7-2 with TRBJ1-1, with D uncertain. The CDR3 has 15 amino acids. Trimming stripped 0 bases from V and 0 bases from J, with 8 bases between. The germline gives CDR1 SGHTA, CDR2 FQGNSA. CDR3 sequence: CASSLAGRVNTEAFF. CDR3 DNA sequence: TGTGCCAGCAGCTTAGCCGGACGAGTGAACACTGAAGCTTTCTTT. Full variable domain (missing parts from reference TRBV7-2 and TRBJ1-1): GAGVSQSPSNKVTEKGKDVELRCDPISGHTALYWYRQSLGQGLEFLIYFQGNSAPDKSGLPSDRFSAERTGGSVSTLTIQRTQQEDSAVYLCASSLAGRVNTEAFFGQGTRLTVV.

DNA of the CDR3: TGTGCCAGCAGTTTAGTAGGTTCCGAGCAGTACTTC. Translated: CASSLVGSEQYF. V gene TRBV12-3 or TRBV12-4 combines with J gene TRBJ2-7, with D unclear. V dropped 1 base and J dropped 6 bases, with 7 bases sitting between them. This CDR3 contains 12 residues.

The chain carries TRBV3-1 (or the pseudogene TRBV3-2) and TRBJ2-6, with D perhaps matching TRBD1 (5 bases). The germline CDR1 and CDR2 sequences are LGHDT and YNNKEL (reference sequence). The CDR3 is 16 residues long. V lost 2 bases to trimming and J lost 2 bases, with 10 bases between them. In DNA, the CDR3 is TGTGCCAGCAGCCAATTAGGGGCAGCTGGGGCCAACGTCCTGACTTTC. Translated, it gives CASSQLGAAGANVLTF.

This clone has only a few counts. The V call is TRBV7-8, the J call TRBJ1-2; maybe TRBD1 (5 bases). This CDR3 region has 13 residues. The germline V and J ends were trimmed by 3 bases and 6 bases, with 11 bases remaining between them. Germline V gives CDR1 SGHVS, CDR2 FQNEAQ. The CDR3 region has the DNA TGTGCCAGCAGCTTGACGGGACGAGATGGCTACACCTTC. Translated: CASSLTGRDGYTF.

The chain combines TRBV10-2 with TRBJ1-2, with a tentative D call TRBD1 (5 bases). CDR1 and CDR2 from the germline V gene are WSHSY and SAAADI. This CDR3 is built from 13 residues. V lost 3 bases to trimming and J lost 5 bases, with 10 bases between them. CDR3 region: CASSDGRVYGYTF. CDR3 nucleotide sequence: TGCGCCAGCAGTGACGGCAGGGTGTATGGCTACACCTTC.

The V gene is TRBV19, the J gene TRBJ1-3; D possibly corresponds to TRBD1 (6 bases). Germline V gene sequence: CDR1 LNHDA, CDR2 SQIVND (reference sequence). This CDR3 is 15 amino acids long. Trimming left V 7 bases short and J 0 bases short, with 13 bases between. This CDR3 reads CASTQDRYSGNTIYF. The CDR3 DNA sequence: TGTGCCAGTACACAAGACAGGTACTCTGGAAACACCATATATTTT. The entire variable domain, with the rest obtained from reference TRBV19 and TRBJ1-3, is as follows: DGGITQSPKYLFRKEGQNVTLSCEQNLNHDAMYWYRQDPGQGLRLIYYSQIVNDFQKGDIAEGYSVSREKKESFPLTVTSAQKNPTAFYLCASTQDRYSGNTIYFGEGSWLTVV.

This chain connects TRBV29-1 to TRBJ2-1; 8 bases are shared with TRBD2. The CDR3 contains 14 residues. The V gene's germline CDR1 is SQVTM and CDR2 ANQGSEA. J gave up 7 bases and V 6 bases, and 11 bases lay outside the gene matches. CDR3 nucleotides: TGCAGCGTGGCCTCTGCGGGGGGTTCAAATGAGCAGTTCTTC. This encodes CSVASAGGSNEQFF.

J is TRBJ1-5 and V is TRBV5-6, with D perhaps TRBD1 (6 bases). Trimming removed 1 base from V and 7 bases from J, with 12 bases in between. CDR3 length: 14 amino acids. CDR1 and CDR2 (germline): SGHDT, YYEEEE. The CDR3 DNA is TGTGCCAGCAGCTTGAGGGGGGGCGTACAGCCCCAGCATTTT. This codes for CASSLRGGVQPQHF. Using reference TRBV5-6 and TRBJ1-5 for the parts outside the CDR3, the full variable domain is DAGVTQSPTHLIKTRGQQVTLRCSPKSGHDTVSWYQQALGQGPQFIFQYYEEEERQRGNFPDRFSGHQFPNYSSELNVNALLLGDSALYLCASSLRGGVQPQHFGDGTRLSIL.